This T cell receptor beta chain was identified in a study of blood T cell repertoires in COVID-19. About the research overall: Samples representing acute and convalescent COVID-19 were sourced from the United States, Italy and Spain. Nucleic acid was either cDNA or gDNA, and it came from T cells, B-cell-depleted T cells, or PBMCs.

This clone was picked up a small number of times. The authors' processing: Counts of nucleated cells, estimated from reference gene primer amplification, were obtained. Data came from immunoSEQ multiplex PCR; TCRdb stores just in-frame clones and leaves some out. Clone size and V and J calls were adopted from that table, with D and trimming inferred from the DNA. The sample holds about 240,000 clones, approximately 80% seen once. The sequence was collected from a woman of 80 years or more with acute or convalescent COVID-19. The sequencing sample was made of peripheral blood.

CDR3 residues: CASSVERRAGSSEQYF. DNA for the CDR3: TGTGCCAGCAGCGTAGAGAGGCGGGCGGGTTCGAGCGAGCAGTACTTC. The chain links TRBV9 to TRBJ2-7, with D possibly being TRBD2 (5 bases). The ends were cut back, 0 bases at V and 6 bases at J, with 19 bases in the middle. Germline V gene sequence: CDR1 SGDLS, CDR2 YYNGEE. CDR3 length: 16 residues.